This is a list of T cell receptor beta chains from one sample in a study of cytomegalovirus exposure and HLA in healthy donors. This table comes from immunoSEQ multiplex PCR, and its TCRdb copy is limited to in-frame clones, with some not included. The sample contains fewer than 120,000 clones, 88% of which appear only once. Input material: PBMCs. Source of these receptors: a woman in her thirties in good health and CMV-seropositive. Each CDR3 is given with its conserved first and last residue. D genes are given only for firm matches. The size entry is marked missing in some rows and otherwise reads once, few, many or a size class.

v_gene: TRBV4-2; abundance: NA; d_gene: TRBD1; j_gene: TRBJ2-3; CDR3aa: CASSQAGTGVPDTQYF; CDR3nt: TGTGCCAGCAGCCAGGCCGGGACAGGAGTACCAGATACGCAGTATTTT
v_gene: TRBV30; abundance: NA; d_gene: TRBD1; j_gene: TRBJ1-4; CDR3aa: CAWLRQGKDEKLFF; CDR3nt: TGTGCCTGGCTTAGACAGGGAAAGGATGAAAAACTGTTTTTT
v_gene: TRBV15; abundance: NA; d_gene: NA; j_gene: TRBJ1-5; CDR3aa: CATSRGSNQPQHF; CDR3nt: TGTGCCACCAGCCGGGGGAGCAATCAGCCCCAGCATTTT
v_gene: TRBV28; abundance: NA; d_gene: TRBD2; j_gene: TRBJ2-7; CDR3aa: CASSLWGTSGNLAYEQYF; CDR3nt: TGTGCCAGCAGTTTATGGGGGACTAGCGGAAACTTAGCCTACGAGCAGTACTTC
v_gene: TRBV4-3; abundance: NA; d_gene: TRBD2; j_gene: TRBJ2-1; CDR3aa: CASSQDLTGGDYTYNEQFF; CDR3nt: TGCGCCAGCAGCCAAGATCTAACGGGAGGGGACTACACCTACAATGAGCAGTTCTTC
v_gene: TRBV14; abundance: NA; d_gene: NA; j_gene: TRBJ2-7; CDR3aa: CASSQDGGLIYEQYF; CDR3nt: TGTGCCAGCAGCCAAGATGGTGGACTAATCTACGAGCAGTACTTC
v_gene: TRBV7-8; abundance: NA; d_gene: TRBD1; j_gene: TRBJ1-4; CDR3aa: CASSLRGQGVEKLFF; CDR3nt: TGTGCCAGCAGCTTACGGGGACAGGGTGTGGAAAAACTGTTTTTT
v_gene: TRBV27; abundance: NA; d_gene: NA; j_gene: TRBJ1-1; CDR3aa: CASSLFGGGNTEAFF; CDR3nt: TGTGCCAGCAGCTTATTCGGGGGGGGCAACACTGAAGCTTTCTTT
v_gene: TRBV11-2; abundance: NA; d_gene: NA; j_gene: TRBJ2-5; CDR3aa: CASSLGRGETQYF; CDR3nt: TGTGCCAGCAGCTTAGGCAGGGGAGAGACCCAGTACTTC
v_gene: TRBV5-4; abundance: NA; d_gene: TRBD1; j_gene: TRBJ2-1; CDR3aa: CASSLWAQGAGDEQFF; CDR3nt: TGTGCCAGCAGCTTGTGGGCACAGGGGGCTGGTGATGAGCAGTTCTTC
v_gene: TRBV4-2; abundance: NA; d_gene: TRBD1; j_gene: TRBJ1-2; CDR3aa: CASSHPGQGSIRWGGYTF; CDR3nt: TGTGCCAGCAGCCACCCGGGACAGGGTTCCATCCGCTGGGGGGGCTACACCTTC
v_gene: TRBV9; abundance: NA; d_gene: TRBD2; j_gene: TRBJ2-1; CDR3aa: CASSVSGGLYNEQFF; CDR3nt: TGTGCCAGCAGCGTTAGCGGGGGGCTTTACAATGAGCAGTTCTTC
v_gene: TRBV5-4; abundance: NA; d_gene: NA; j_gene: TRBJ1-1; CDR3aa: CASSRIRQGSLEAFF; CDR3nt: TGTGCCAGCAGCCGGATACGCCAGGGATCTTTAGAAGCTTTCTTT
v_gene: TRBV13; abundance: NA; d_gene: TRBD1; j_gene: TRBJ1-1; CDR3aa: CASRYSGTGESAFF; CDR3nt: TGTGCCAGCAGATACTCCGGGACAGGGGAGTCAGCTTTCTTT
v_gene: TRBV5-6; abundance: NA; d_gene: NA; j_gene: TRBJ2-1; CDR3aa: CASTRDFEQFF; CDR3nt: TGTGCCAGCACTCGGGACTTTGAGCAGTTCTTC
v_gene: TRBV25-1; abundance: NA; d_gene: TRBD1; j_gene: TRBJ2-7; CDR3aa: CASSTGQGNEQYF; CDR3nt: TGTGCCAGCAGTACAGGACAGGGTAATGAGCAGTACTTC
v_gene: TRBV11-1; abundance: NA; d_gene: TRBD2; j_gene: TRBJ2-7; CDR3aa: CASSRFPAGTPYEQYF; CDR3nt: TGTGCCAGCAGCCGCTTCCCAGCGGGGACCCCCTACGAGCAGTACTTC
v_gene: TRBV27; abundance: NA; d_gene: NA; j_gene: TRBJ1-5; CDR3aa: CASRTGGDQPQHF; CDR3nt: TGTGCCAGCAGAACGGGGGGGGATCAGCCCCAGCATTTT
v_gene: TRBV19; abundance: NA; d_gene: TRBD2; j_gene: TRBJ2-1; CDR3aa: CASSISGRVSYNEQFF; CDR3nt: TGTGCCAGTAGTATCAGCGGGAGGGTGTCCTACAATGAGCAGTTCTTC
v_gene: TRBV6-1; abundance: NA; d_gene: NA; j_gene: TRBJ1-2; CDR3aa: CASTFGGGYGYTF; CDR3nt: TGTGCCAGCACGTTTGGGGGCGGGTATGGCTACACCTTC
v_gene: TRBV28; abundance: NA; d_gene: TRBD1; j_gene: TRBJ1-5; CDR3aa: CASSPLTGEGNQPQHF; CDR3nt: TGTGCCAGCAGCCCCCTGACAGGGGAGGGCAATCAGCCCCAGCATTTT
v_gene: TRBV7-9; abundance: NA; d_gene: TRBD1; j_gene: TRBJ2-3; CDR3aa: CASSSTGGEDTQYF; CDR3nt: TGTGCCAGCAGCTCAACAGGGGGCGAAGATACGCAGTATTTT
v_gene: TRBV6-6; abundance: NA; d_gene: NA; j_gene: TRBJ1-3; CDR3aa: CASYPGGHEAGNTIYF; CDR3nt: TGTGCCAGCTACCCGGGGGGCCACGAGGCGGGAAACACCATATATTTT
v_gene: TRBV6-6; abundance: NA; d_gene: NA; j_gene: TRBJ2-7; CDR3aa: CASSYDPGSYEQYF; CDR3nt: TGTGCCAGCAGTTACGACCCAGGCTCCTACGAGCAGTACTTC
v_gene: TRBV28; abundance: NA; d_gene: TRBD2; j_gene: TRBJ2-7; CDR3aa: CASSLPSSGRNEQYF; CDR3nt: TGTGCCAGCAGTCTACCTTCTAGCGGGAGGAACGAGCAGTACTTC
v_gene: TRBV27; abundance: many; d_gene: NA; j_gene: TRBJ2-7; CDR3aa: CASSPVDEQYF; CDR3nt: TGTGCCAGCAGTCCGGTCGACGAGCAGTACTTC
v_gene: TRBV5-6; abundance: NA; d_gene: TRBD1; j_gene: TRBJ1-2; CDR3aa: CASSLAGGRGYTF; CDR3nt: TGTGCCAGCAGCTTGGCAGGGGGCCGGGGCTACACCTTC
v_gene: TRBV7-7; abundance: NA; d_gene: TRBD2; j_gene: TRBJ2-3; CDR3aa: CASSLSGSSNTQYF; CDR3nt: TGTGCCAGCAGCCTTAGCGGGAGTAGCAATACGCAGTATTTT
v_gene: TRBV2; abundance: NA; d_gene: TRBD2; j_gene: TRBJ2-1; CDR3aa: CASRTSGRIGEQFF; CDR3nt: TGTGCCAGCAGGACTAGCGGGAGGATAGGTGAGCAGTTCTTC
v_gene: TRBV15; abundance: NA; d_gene: NA; j_gene: TRBJ1-1; CDR3aa: CATSTRGNTEAFF; CDR3nt: TGTGCCACCAGCACACGGGGGAACACTGAAGCTTTCTTT
v_gene: TRBV28; abundance: NA; d_gene: NA; j_gene: TRBJ2-1; CDR3aa: CASSIAGKQFF; CDR3nt: TGTGCCAGCAGCATTGCCGGGAAGCAGTTCTTC
v_gene: TRBV27; abundance: NA; d_gene: NA; j_gene: TRBJ2-6; CDR3aa: CASSTRGAVSGANVLTF; CDR3nt: TGTGCCAGCAGCACCCGTGGGGCAGTCTCTGGGGCCAACGTCCTGACTTTC
v_gene: TRBV2; abundance: NA; d_gene: NA; j_gene: TRBJ1-5; CDR3aa: CASSERVQPQHF; CDR3nt: TGTGCCAGCAGTGAGAGGGTTCAGCCCCAGCATTTT
v_gene: TRBV15; abundance: NA; d_gene: NA; j_gene: TRBJ1-2; CDR3aa: CATSPYSTTYGYTF; CDR3nt: TGTGCCACCAGCCCCTATTCAACCACCTATGGCTACACCTTC
v_gene: TRBV29-1; abundance: NA; d_gene: TRBD2; j_gene: TRBJ2-7; CDR3aa: CSVRLAGRYEQYF; CDR3nt: TGCAGCGTGCGGTTAGCGGGACGGTACGAGCAGTACTTC